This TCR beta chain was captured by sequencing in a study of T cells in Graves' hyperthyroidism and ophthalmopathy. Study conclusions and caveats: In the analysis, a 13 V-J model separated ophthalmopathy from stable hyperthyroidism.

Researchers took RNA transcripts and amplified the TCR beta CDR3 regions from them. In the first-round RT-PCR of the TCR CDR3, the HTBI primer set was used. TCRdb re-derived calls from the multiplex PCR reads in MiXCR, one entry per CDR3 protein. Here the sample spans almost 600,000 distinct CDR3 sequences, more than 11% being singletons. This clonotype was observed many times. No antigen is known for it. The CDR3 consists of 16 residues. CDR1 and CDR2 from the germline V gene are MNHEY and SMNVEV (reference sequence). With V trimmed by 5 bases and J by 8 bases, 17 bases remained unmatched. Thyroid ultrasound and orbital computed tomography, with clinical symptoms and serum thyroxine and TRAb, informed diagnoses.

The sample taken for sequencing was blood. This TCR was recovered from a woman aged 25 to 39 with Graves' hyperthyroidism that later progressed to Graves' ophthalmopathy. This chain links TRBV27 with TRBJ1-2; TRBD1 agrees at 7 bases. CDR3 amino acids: CASSRAQGGGTRGYTF. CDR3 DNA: TGTGCCAGCAGTAGAGCGCAGGGGGGCGGGACTCGCGGCTACACCTTC.